This T cell receptor beta chain was obtained from a study of blood T cell repertoires in COVID-19. The CDR3 sequence is 15 residues long. CDR1 and CDR2 from the germline V gene are MDHEN and SYDVKM. The V gene lost 5 bases and the J gene lost 2 bases, with 15 bases spanning the gap. TCRdb's table, derived via immunoSEQ multiplex PCR, lists solely in-frame clones and lacks some. This table holds roughly 49,000 clones, about 71% found once. The rearrangement joins TRBV28 to TRBJ2-5, with a possible D match to TRBD2 (6 bases). The receptor was isolated from a woman in her seventies with acute or convalescent COVID-19. What was sequenced was peripheral blood. In DNA, the CDR3 is TGTGCCAGCAGTCCGATCCCGGAGGGGCAAGAGACCCAGTACTTC. Translating it yields CASSPIPEGQETQYF. Complete variable domain (other parts from reference TRBV28 and TRBJ2-5): DVKVTQSSRYLVKRTGEKVFLECVQDMDHENMFWYRQDPGLGLRLIYFSYDVKMKEKGDIPEGYSVSREKKERFSLILESASTNQTSMYLCASSPIPEGQETQYFGPGTRLLVL.